Given below is one TCR beta chain in context. Its antigen is as yet unknown. These data are taken from a study of neoadjuvant anti-PD-1 for oral cavity cancer. Study-level information: Before surgery, most patients got three to four biweekly 3 mg/kg nivolumab doses. Findings of the study overall: Higher pretreatment blood Treg/Th17 ratios correlated with higher pretreatment blood and lower post-treatment tumor TCRbeta clonality.

Using immunoSEQ multiplex PCR, the repertoire was profiled, and TCRdb retains in-frame clones only, with some absent. The repertoire holds around 11,000 clones, with roughly half as singletons. The clonotype was recovered from a person between 40 and 79 years old with oral cavity squamous cell carcinoma. Sequences were derived from tumor tissue, sampled before nivolumab (anti-PD-1) treatment.

CDR3 coding DNA: TGTGCCAGTACTGACAAAACCCCCAATCAGCCCCAGCATTTT. Translated, it gives CASTDKTPNQPQHF. This chain uses TRBV19 with TRBJ1-5; D is unclear. With 7 bases removed from V and 3 bases from J, the gap between germline ends came to 13 bases. The germline gives CDR1 LNHDA, CDR2 SQIVND (reference sequence). This CDR3 region has 14 residues.